This T cell receptor (beta chain) was profiled in a study of blood T cells in healthy people across ages. Study-wide findings and caveats: Roughly linearly, TCR beta diversity per million T cells fell as age increased. Higher diversity, along with more naive CD4+ cells, distinguished long-lived donors from aged donors.

As regards this clonotype: The antigen remains unidentified.

Germline CDR1 and CDR2: MDHEN and SYDVKM. V shed 7 bases and J 5 bases; nucleotides not matched to a gene: 9. CDR3 length: 14 residues. With a J-beta primer mix and a sample-barcoded 5' primer, a second PCR ran about 7 to 12 cycles. Each cDNA molecule, via a template-switch adaptor with 12 random nucleotides, was tagged. TCRdb processed the 5' RACE reads anew with MiXCR; each CDR3 protein has one entry. The sample lists more than 550,000 distinct CDR3 sequences; about a fifth were seen once. The chain combines TRBV28 with TRBJ2-5, with 8 bases lining up with TRBD1. Input material: blood. The sequence came from a man between 65 and 79 years old in good health. DNA for the CDR3: TGTGCCAGCACCGGCGCAGGGGGCTTTGAGACCCAGTACTTC. Amino acid sequence: CASTGAGGFETQYF. The variable domain in full, completed from reference TRBV28 and TRBJ2-5, reads DVKVTQSSRYLVKRTGEKVFLECVQDMDHENMFWYRQDPGLGLRLIYFSYDVKMKEKGDIPEGYSVSREKKERFSLILESASTNQTSMYLCASTGAGGFETQYFGPGTRLLVL.